The next 16 T cell receptor beta chains were all read from a single sample in a study of Ad26.COV2.S vaccination and SARS-CoV-2 variants. Specified treatment: some 19 received Ad26.COV2.S at low or high dose, single or two shots; roughly 5 received placebo; per-sample allocation not given. On day 63 after the first injection, vaccine and placebo recipients gave samples. Using immunoSEQ multiplex PCR, the repertoire was profiled, and TCRdb retains in-frame clones only, with some absent. The table shows 300,000 to 350,000 clones, with 88% occurring only once. The sequenced sample was peripheral blood, obtained in a trial of Ad26.COV2.S vaccine versus placebo. These receptors all come from a person aged 18-65 years who received the Ad26.COV2.S COVID-19 vaccine or a placebo.

The J gene is TRBJ2-5, the V gene TRBV9; no definite D call. V was cut by 0 bases and J by 1 base, with 4 bases left in between. The CDR3 covers 13 residues. Per the germline V gene, CDR1 is SGDLS and CDR2 is YYNGEE. CDR3 region: CASSVDIQETQYF. Written as DNA, the CDR3 is TGTGCCAGCAGCGTAGACATCCAAGAGACCCAGTACTTC. Based on the CDR3 plus reference TRBV9 and TRBJ2-5, the full variable domain is DSGVTQTPKHLITATGQRVTLRCSPRSGDLSVYWYQQSLDQGLQFLIQYYNGEERAKGNILERFSAQQFPDLHSELNLSSLELGDSALYFCASSVDIQETQYFGPGTRLLVL.

This chain uses TRBV4-3 with TRBJ1-1, with TRBD1 matching 7 bases. The germline CDR1 and CDR2 sequences are LGHNA and YSLEER. The ends lost 1 base at V and 4 bases at J; junction bases unmatched: 3. The CDR3 covers 14 residues. This chain's CDR3 is CASSQVPGGTEAFF. CDR3 sequence (DNA): TGCGCCAGCAGCCAAGTGCCAGGGGGCACTGAAGCTTTCTTT.

The chain carries TRBV7-2 and TRBJ2-3; TRBD2 aligns across 9 bases. The germline gives CDR1 SGHTA, CDR2 FQGNSA. After removal of 6 bases from V and 3 bases from J, the junction contained 7 bases not matched to a gene. CDR3 length: 15 amino acids. The CDR3 here is CASSLAGTETDTQYF. CDR3 DNA sequence: TGTGCCAGCAGTCTAGCGGGGACTGAAACAGATACGCAGTATTTT. Supplemented by reference TRBV7-2 and TRBJ2-3, the full variable domain reads GAGVSQSPSNKVTEKGKDVELRCDPISGHTALYWYRQSLGQGLEFLIYFQGNSAPDKSGLPSDRFSAERTGGSVSTLTIQRTQQEDSAVYLCASSLAGTETDTQYFGPGTRLTVL.

This chain connects TRBV5-6 to TRBJ2-5; D is unclear. The V gene's germline CDR1 is SGHDT and CDR2 YYEEEE. This CDR3 region has 12 residues. V dropped 3 bases and J dropped 5 bases, with 8 bases sitting between them. The CDR3: CASSSGWETQYF. CDR3 coding DNA: TGTGCCAGCAGCTCTGGTTGGGAGACCCAGTACTTC.

This chain links TRBV19 with TRBJ1-4, with D possibly matching TRBD1 (5 bases). The germline gives CDR1 LNHDA, CDR2 SQIVND (reference sequence). The V end lost 8 bases, the J end lost 8 bases, and 21 bases lay between the germline ends. The CDR3 runs 15 residues. The CDR3 loop is CASVAQGRNREKLFF. CDR3 DNA: TGTGCCAGTGTAGCCCAGGGCAGAAACCGCGAAAAACTGTTTTTT. Complete variable domain (other parts from reference TRBV19 and TRBJ1-4): DGGITQSPKYLFRKEGQNVTLSCEQNLNHDAMYWYRQDPGQGLRLIYYSQIVNDFQKGDIAEGYSVSREKKESFPLTVTSAQKNPTAFYLCASVAQGRNREKLFFGSGTQLSVL.

The chain recombines TRBV11-3 with TRBJ2-1, with D possibly being TRBD1 (5 bases). The CDR3 consists of 17 residues. The germline V and J ends were trimmed by 0 bases and 6 bases, with 18 bases remaining between them. Per germline, CDR1 SGHNT and CDR2 YENEEA. This CDR3 is CASSLDVSPGLFNEQFF. The CDR3 DNA follows: TGTGCCAGCAGCTTAGATGTTTCGCCAGGGCTATTCAATGAGCAGTTCTTC. The entire variable domain, with the rest obtained from reference TRBV11-3 and TRBJ2-1, is as follows: EAGVVQSPRYKIIEKKQPVAFWCNPISGHNTLYWYLQNLGQGPELLIRYENEEAVDDSQLPKDRFSAERLKGVDSTLKIQPAELGDSAVYLCASSLDVSPGLFNEQFFGPGTRLTVL.

The V call is TRBV7-2, the J call TRBJ1-1, with D possibly TRBD1 on 6 matching bases. CDR3 length: 14 residues. Trimming left V 5 bases short and J 0 bases short, with 10 bases between. Per the germline V gene, CDR1 is SGHTA and CDR2 is FQGNSA. DNA of the CDR3: TGTGCCAGCAGCGGGGGGCTATTGAACACTGAAGCTTTCTTT. Its protein product is CASSGGLLNTEAFF.

This clone was found a few times. The chain is built from TRBV2 and TRBJ1-5, with D tentatively TRBD1 (5 bases). The CDR3 is 15 amino acids. The germline V gene encodes CDR1 SNHLY and CDR2 FYNNEI. V lost 4 bases, J lost 4 bases, and 14 bases lay in between. CDR3 protein: CASSGSGPKNQPQHF. As DNA, the CDR3 is TGTGCCAGCAGTGGATCAGGGCCGAAGAATCAGCCCCAGCATTTT. Using reference TRBV2 and TRBJ1-5 for the parts outside the CDR3, the full variable domain is EPEVTQTPSHQVTQMGQEVILRCVPISNHLYFYWYRQILGQKVEFLVSFYNNEISEKSEIFDDQFSVERPDGSNFTLKIRSTKLEDSAMYFCASSGSGPKNQPQHFGDGTRLSIL.

The CDR3 DNA reads TGTGCCAGCAGTTCTGACGATTATGGCTACACCTTC. Translation gives CASSSDDYGYTF. This sequence joins TRBV7-2 and TRBJ1-2; D unclear. The germline gives CDR1 SGHTA, CDR2 FQGNSA. With 6 bases removed from V and 5 bases from J, the gap between germline ends came to 10 bases. The CDR3 runs 12 residues.

The chain has TRBV11-1 and TRBJ1-2; the D gene is possibly TRBD1 (6 bases). The CDR3 spans 14 residues. With 2 bases removed from V and 0 bases from J, the gap between germline ends came to 7 bases. Looked up from germline, CDR1 is SGHAT and CDR2 is FQDESV (reference sequence). The CDR3: CASSLNRANYGYTF. The CDR3, as DNA: TGTGCCAGCAGCTTAAACAGGGCTAACTATGGCTACACCTTC.

The CDR3 nucleotides read TGTGCCAGCAGCTTGGAGGGGGGACCCACTGAAGCTTTCTTT. Its translation is CASSLEGGPTEAFF. This chain uses TRBV5-6 with TRBJ1-1; possibly TRBD1 for D (6 bases). This CDR3 region has 14 residues. The V end was cut by 0 bases, the J end by 4 bases, with 10 bases between. Germline V gene lookup returns CDR1 SGHDT and CDR2 YYEEEE. Full variable domain (missing parts from reference TRBV5-6 and TRBJ1-1): DAGVTQSPTHLIKTRGQQVTLRCSPKSGHDTVSWYQQALGQGPQFIFQYYEEEERQRGNFPDRFSGHQFPNYSSELNVNALLLGDSALYLCASSLEGGPTEAFFGQGTRLTVV.

The chain has TRBV19 and TRBJ1-2; D unresolved. The CDR3 is made up of 13 amino acids. Germline V gene data show CDR1 as LNHDA and CDR2 as SQIVND (reference sequence). The V and J ends lost 10 bases and 3 bases respectively, with 15 bases between them. CDR3 protein: CATQDPWDYGYTF. As DNA, the CDR3 is TGTGCCACCCAGGATCCGTGGGACTATGGCTACACCTTC.

The rearrangement joins TRBV13 to TRBJ2-1; 11 bases match TRBD2. CDR1 and CDR2 from the germline V gene are PRHDT and FYEKMQ (reference sequence). This CDR3 spans 16 amino acids. V dropped 1 base and J dropped 9; count of bases not matched to a gene: 8. The CDR3 DNA reads TGTGCCAGCAGCTTAGACAAACTAGCGGGAGTTGGTGAGCAGTTCTTC. Amino acid sequence: CASSLDKLAGVGEQFF.

The V call is TRBV12-5, the J call TRBJ2-2, with 8 bases matching TRBD1. Germline lookup yields CDR1 LGHNT and CDR2 FRNRAP. Trimming cost V 5 bases and J 5 bases; bases outside gene matches: 7. The CDR3 loop spans 15 amino acids. For the CDR3, the DNA is TGTGCTAGTGGTCTGGGACAGGTTGGGACCGGGGAGCTGTTTTTT. It specifies CASGLGQVGTGELFF.

This chain's CDR3 is CAIAGAGELFF. The CDR3 DNA reads as TGTGCCATCGCAGGGGCCGGGGAGCTGTTTTTT. The chain is built from TRBV10-3 and TRBJ2-2, with D maybe TRBD1 (6 bases). The CDR3 contains 11 residues. In germline, CDR1 is ENHRY, CDR2 SYGVKD. With 8 bases removed from V and 6 bases from J, the gap between germline ends came to 7 bases.

This sequence joins TRBV27 and TRBJ2-7; tentative D call: TRBD2 (7 bases). This CDR3 contains 17 residues. Trimming pared 1 base from V and 7 bases from J, leaving 23 bases between. Germline V lookup: CDR1 MNHEY, CDR2 SMNVEV (reference sequence). The CDR3 region is CASSLYEGGGHPLEQYF. As DNA, the CDR3 is TGTGCCAGCAGTTTATATGAGGGGGGGGGCCACCCTTTGGAGCAGTACTTC.